Here is one T cell receptor beta chain with its context. The target antigen is unknown. The data were taken from a study of shared clonotypes between healthy human individuals. Study in general: Researchers assigned three CD4 naive, three CD4 memory, two CD8 naive and one CD8 memory plate to each donor. Study-level results: Rarefaction curves obtained for sorted subsets showed sequencing incomplete despite large depth.

The CDR3 consists of 12 residues. CDR1 MDHEN and CDR2 SYDVKM come from the germline V gene. V was cut by 7 bases and J by 2 bases, with 8 bases left in between. Here immunoSEQ multiplex PCR was the method, and the copy in TCRdb shows in-frame clones only, minus some. The table shows approximately 2,000,000 clones, with less than 95% occurring only once. The chain recombines TRBV28 with TRBJ1-1; D is perhaps TRBD1 (5 bases). This sequence was found in a man aged 18 to 29 in good health. Some clones in this sample may be carry-over from other donors' samples. The sequencing input was naive CD4+ T cells from PBMCs. Stated subset: CD45RA+ positively selected. The CDR3 reads CASTDTNTEAFF. The CDR3 bases are TGTGCCAGCACGGACACCAACACTGAAGCTTTCTTT. Full variable domain (rest looked up from reference TRBV28 and TRBJ1-1): DVKVTQSSRYLVKRTGEKVFLECVQDMDHENMFWYRQDPGLGLRLIYFSYDVKMKEKGDIPEGYSVSREKKERFSLILESASTNQTSMYLCASTDTNTEAFFGQGTRLTVV.